The clone carrying this TCR beta chain has a single count. The antigen is undetermined. The CDR3 covers 14 residues. CDR1 and CDR2 (germline): DFQATT, SNEGSKA (reference sequence). V lost 0 bases to trimming and J lost 3 bases, with 12 bases between them. A second 7 to 11 cycle PCR used barcoded and J-beta primers. Each cDNA molecule carried a tag from a template-switch adaptor that contained 12 random nucleotides. Each CDR3 protein gets one entry after TCRdb re-called the 5' RACE reads with MiXCR. The sample has roughly 640,000 distinct CDR3 sequences; approximately 30% are singletons. This sample is part of a study of blood T cells in healthy people across ages. General study findings and limits: The study found more naive CD4+ cells and higher diversity in long-lived than aged donors.

The chain carries TRBV20-1 and TRBJ2-7, with D hard to call. The sequence came from a woman of 80 years or more in good health. Material: blood. CDR3 DNA: TGCAGTGCTAGAGAAGAGGTCAGGAGCTACGAGCAGTACTTC. Its translation: CSAREEVRSYEQYF.